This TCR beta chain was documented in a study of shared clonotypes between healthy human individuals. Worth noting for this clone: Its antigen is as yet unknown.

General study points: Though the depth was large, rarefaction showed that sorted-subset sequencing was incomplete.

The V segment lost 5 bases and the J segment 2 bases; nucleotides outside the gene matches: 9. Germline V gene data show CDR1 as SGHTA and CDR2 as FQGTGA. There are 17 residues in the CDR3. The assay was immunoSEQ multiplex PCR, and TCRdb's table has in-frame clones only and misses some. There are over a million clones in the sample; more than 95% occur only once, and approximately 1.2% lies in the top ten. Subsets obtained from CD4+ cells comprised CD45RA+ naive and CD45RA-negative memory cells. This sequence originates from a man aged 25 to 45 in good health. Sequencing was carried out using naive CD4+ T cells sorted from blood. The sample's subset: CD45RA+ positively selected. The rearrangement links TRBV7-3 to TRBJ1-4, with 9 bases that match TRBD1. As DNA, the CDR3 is TGTGCCAGCAGCCACCCCCGGGACAGGGCCACTAATGAAAAACTGTTTTTT. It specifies CASSHPRDRATNEKLFF.